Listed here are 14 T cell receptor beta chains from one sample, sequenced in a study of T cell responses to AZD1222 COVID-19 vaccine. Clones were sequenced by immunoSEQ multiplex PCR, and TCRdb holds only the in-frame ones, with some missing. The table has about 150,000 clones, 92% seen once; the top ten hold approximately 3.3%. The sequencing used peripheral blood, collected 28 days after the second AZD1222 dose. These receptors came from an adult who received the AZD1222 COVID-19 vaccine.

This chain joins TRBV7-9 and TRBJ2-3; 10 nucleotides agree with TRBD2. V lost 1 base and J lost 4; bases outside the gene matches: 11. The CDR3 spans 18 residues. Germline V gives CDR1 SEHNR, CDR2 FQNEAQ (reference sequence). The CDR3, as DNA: TGTGCCAGCAGCTTAGGTTTGGCTAGCGGGGGCCTCTCAGATACGCAGTATTTT. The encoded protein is CASSLGLASGGLSDTQYF.

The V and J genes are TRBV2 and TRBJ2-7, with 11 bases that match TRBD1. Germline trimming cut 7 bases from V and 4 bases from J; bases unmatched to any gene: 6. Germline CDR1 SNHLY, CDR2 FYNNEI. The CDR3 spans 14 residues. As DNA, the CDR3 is TGTGCCAGCAACCCGGGACAGGGGGTTTACGAGCAGTACTTC. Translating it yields CASNPGQGVYEQYF.

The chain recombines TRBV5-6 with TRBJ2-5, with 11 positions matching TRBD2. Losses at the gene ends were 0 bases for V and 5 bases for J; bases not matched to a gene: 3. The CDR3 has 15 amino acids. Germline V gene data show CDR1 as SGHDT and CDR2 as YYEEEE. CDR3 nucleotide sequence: TGTGCCAGCAGCTTGGTTCTAGCGGGGGGTGAGACCCAGTACTTC. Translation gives CASSLVLAGGETQYF. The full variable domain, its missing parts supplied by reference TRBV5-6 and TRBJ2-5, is DAGVTQSPTHLIKTRGQQVTLRCSPKSGHDTVSWYQQALGQGPQFIFQYYEEEERQRGNFPDRFSGHQFPNYSSELNVNALLLGDSALYLCASSLVLAGGETQYFGPGTRLLVL.

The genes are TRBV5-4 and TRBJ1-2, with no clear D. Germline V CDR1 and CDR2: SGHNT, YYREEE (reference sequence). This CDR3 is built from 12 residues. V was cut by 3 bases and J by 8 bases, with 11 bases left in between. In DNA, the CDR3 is TGTGCCAGCAGCTCACTTTCGGTAGGCTACACCTTC. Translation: CASSSLSVGYTF.

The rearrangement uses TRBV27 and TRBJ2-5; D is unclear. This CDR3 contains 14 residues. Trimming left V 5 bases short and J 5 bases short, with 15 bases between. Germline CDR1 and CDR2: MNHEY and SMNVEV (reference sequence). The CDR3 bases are TGTGCCAGCAGTCCCCGCTTATGGGGTGAGACCCAGTACTTC. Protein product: CASSPRLWGETQYF.

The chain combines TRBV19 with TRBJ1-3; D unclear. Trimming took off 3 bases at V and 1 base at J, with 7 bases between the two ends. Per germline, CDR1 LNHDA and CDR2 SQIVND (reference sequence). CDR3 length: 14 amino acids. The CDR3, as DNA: TGTGCCAGTAGTATTTACGGGTCTGGAAACACCATATATTTT. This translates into CASSIYGSGNTIYF.

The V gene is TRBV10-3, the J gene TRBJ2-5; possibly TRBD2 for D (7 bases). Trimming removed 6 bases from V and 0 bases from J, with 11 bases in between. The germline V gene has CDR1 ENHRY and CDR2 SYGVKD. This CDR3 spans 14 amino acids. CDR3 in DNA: TGTGCCATCAGAGAGGGGGGGTACCAAGAGACCCAGTACTTC. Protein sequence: CAIREGGYQETQYF.

CDR3 sequence (DNA): TGTGCCAGCAGCTATGGACTAGCGGGACTGGACTCCTACGAGCAGTACTTC. Protein product: CASSYGLAGLDSYEQYF. The chain links TRBV11-3 to TRBJ2-7; 12 bases fit TRBD2. Trimming cost V 4 bases and J 0 bases; bases outside gene matches: 7. Germline V gene data show CDR1 as SGHNT and CDR2 as YENEEA. The CDR3 is made up of 17 amino acids. The whole variable domain, remainder taken from reference TRBV11-3 and TRBJ2-7, is EAGVVQSPRYKIIEKKQPVAFWCNPISGHNTLYWYLQNLGQGPELLIRYENEEAVDDSQLPKDRFSAERLKGVDSTLKIQPAELGDSAVYLCASSYGLAGLDSYEQYFGPGTRLTVT.

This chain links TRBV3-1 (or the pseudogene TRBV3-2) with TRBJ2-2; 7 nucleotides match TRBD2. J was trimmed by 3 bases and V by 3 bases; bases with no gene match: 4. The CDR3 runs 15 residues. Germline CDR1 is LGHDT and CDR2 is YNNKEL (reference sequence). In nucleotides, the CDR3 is TGTGCCAGCAGCCATGGCGGGAGCCACACCGGGGAGCTGTTTTTT. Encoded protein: CASSHGGSHTGELFF.

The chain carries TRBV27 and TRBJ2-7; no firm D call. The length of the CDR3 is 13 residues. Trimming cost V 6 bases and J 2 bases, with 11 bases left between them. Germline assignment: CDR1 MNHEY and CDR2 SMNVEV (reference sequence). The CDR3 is CASSAKGAYEQYF. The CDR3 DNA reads TGTGCCAGCAGCGCCAAAGGAGCCTACGAGCAGTACTTC.

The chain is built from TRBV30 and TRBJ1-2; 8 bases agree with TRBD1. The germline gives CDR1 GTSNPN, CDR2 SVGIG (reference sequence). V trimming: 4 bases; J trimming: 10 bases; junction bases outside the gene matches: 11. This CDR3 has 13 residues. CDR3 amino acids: CAWTPRGDRHYTF. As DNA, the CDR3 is TGTGCCTGGACTCCCCGCGGGGACAGGCACTACACCTTC.

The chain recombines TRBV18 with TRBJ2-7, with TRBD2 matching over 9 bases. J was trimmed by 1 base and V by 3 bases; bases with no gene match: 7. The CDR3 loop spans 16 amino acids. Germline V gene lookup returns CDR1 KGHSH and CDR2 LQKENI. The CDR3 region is CASSPSGTSSSYEQYF. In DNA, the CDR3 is TGTGCCAGCTCACCTTCCGGGACTAGCAGTTCCTACGAGCAGTACTTC.

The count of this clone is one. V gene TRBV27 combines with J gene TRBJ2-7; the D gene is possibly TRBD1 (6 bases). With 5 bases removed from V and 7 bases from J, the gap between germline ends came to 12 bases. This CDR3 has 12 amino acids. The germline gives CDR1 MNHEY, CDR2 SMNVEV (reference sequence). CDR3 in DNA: TGTGCCAGCAGTCCAAAAGGGGGAGAGCAGTACTTC. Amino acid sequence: CASSPKGGEQYF.

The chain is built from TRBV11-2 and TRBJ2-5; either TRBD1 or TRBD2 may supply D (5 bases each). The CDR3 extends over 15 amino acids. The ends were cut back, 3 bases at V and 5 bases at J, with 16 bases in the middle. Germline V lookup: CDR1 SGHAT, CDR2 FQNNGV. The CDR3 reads CASSFFGTPRETQYF. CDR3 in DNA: TGTGCCAGCAGCTTTTTCGGGACGCCCAGGGAGACCCAGTACTTC.